The following is a T cell receptor beta chain sequence with its context. The sample comes from a study of blood T cell repertoires in COVID-19. Across the whole study: There were acute and convalescent COVID-19 samples, and they came from the United States, Italy and Spain.

In germline, CDR1 is SEHNR, CDR2 FQNEAQ (reference sequence). V lost 2 bases, J lost 2 bases, and 14 bases lay in between. The CDR3 spans 16 residues. Original methodology: It was from reference gene primer amplification that nucleated cell counts were estimated. Measured with immunoSEQ multiplex PCR; TCRdb has only the in-frame clones, and not every one. V and J calls plus clone size are reproduced from that table; the DNA served to infer D and trimming. The table shows some 240,000 clones, with 80% to 90% occurring only once. The specimen sequenced was PBMCs or T cells enriched from blood (not recorded which). This receptor was obtained from a woman aged 50 to 60 who had been exposed to COVID-19. This chain joins TRBV7-9 and TRBJ2-3, with D maybe TRBD1 (5 bases). The CDR3: CASSLNAGCLTDTQYF. DNA of the CDR3: TGTGCCAGCAGCTTAAATGCAGGGTGCCTCACAGATACGCAGTATTTT. The full variable domain, rest sourced from reference TRBV7-9 and TRBJ2-3, is DTGVSQNPRHKITKRGQNVTFRCDPISEHNRLYWYRQTLGQGPEFLTYFQNEAQLEKSRLLSDRFSAERPKGSFSTLEIQRTEQGDSAMYLCASSLNAGCLTDTQYFGPGTRLTVL.